These 15 T cell receptor beta chains share one sample of origin, sequenced in a study of blood T cell repertoires in COVID-19. Here immunoSEQ multiplex PCR was the method, and the copy in TCRdb shows in-frame clones only, minus some. The data hold 200,000 to 250,000 clones, with around 90% observed a single time. Sequenced material: PBMCs or T cells enriched from blood (not recorded which). Receptor source: a man aged 25 to 45 who had been exposed to COVID-19.

The genes are TRBV5-5 and TRBJ2-5; a weak D match, TRBD1 (6 bases). V was pared by 4 bases and J by 7 bases, with 17 bases between. CDR1 and CDR2 from the germline V gene are SGHKS and YYEKEE (reference sequence). CDR3 length equals 14 residues. Here the CDR3 reads CASSEGVARGTQYF. Written as DNA, the CDR3 is TGTGCCAGCAGCGAGGGGGTGGCCCGGGGGACCCAGTACTTC.

This sequence joins TRBV10-3 and TRBJ2-1, with TRBD1 identical over 9 bases. The CDR3 is 17 residues long. After removal of 4 bases from V and 8 bases from J, the junction contained 15 bases not matched to a gene. Germline CDR1 reads ENHRY; CDR2 reads SYGVKD. In DNA, the CDR3 is TGTGCCATCAGTGTATCGAATGGGGACAGGGAGGCCGATGAGCAGTTCTTC. It yields the protein CAISVSNGDREADEQFF.

The rearrangement links TRBV5-4 to TRBJ2-1; 10 bases map to TRBD1. The CDR3 has 14 amino acids. Germline loops: CDR1 SGHNT, CDR2 YYREEE (reference sequence). Trimming cost V 4 bases and J 7 bases; bases outside gene matches: 5. The CDR3 region has the DNA TGTGCCAGCAGCAAGGACAGGGGGATGAATGAGCAGTTCTTC. This codes for CASSKDRGMNEQFF.

CDR3 coding DNA: TGTGCCAGCAGCTTAATGTCCCGGGGGGGCAGCTATGAGCAGTTCTTC. This sequence encodes CASSLMSRGGSYEQFF. The V call is TRBV7-3, the J call TRBJ2-1; TRBD2 agrees at 8 bases. This CDR3 has 16 residues. V lost 1 base and J lost 8; bases outside the gene matches: 10. Germline V gene data show CDR1 as SGHTA and CDR2 as FQGTGA. The complete variable domain, with remaining parts taken from reference TRBV7-3 and TRBJ2-1, reads GAGVSQTPSNKVTEKGKYVELRCDPISGHTALYWYRQSLGQGPEFLIYFQGTGAADDSGLPNDRFFAVRPEGSVSTLKIQRTERGDSAVYLCASSLMSRGGSYEQFFGPGTRLTVL.

The genes are TRBV7-9 and TRBJ1-6; a weak D match, TRBD1 (5 bases). Germline V gene data show CDR1 as SEHNR and CDR2 as FQNEAQ (reference sequence). Deletions cut 5 bases from V and 1 base from J, with 9 bases between. The CDR3 spans 15 residues. CDR3 residues: CASSPQGSYNSPLHF. The CDR3 bases are TGTGCCAGCAGCCCCCAGGGTTCCTATAATTCACCCCTCCACTTT.

V is TRBV2 and J is TRBJ1-2; the D is unclear. The CDR3 is made up of 13 amino acids. Trimming left V 2 bases short and J 7 bases short, with 11 bases between. Per the germline V gene, CDR1 is SNHLY and CDR2 is FYNNEI. CDR3 DNA sequence: TGTGCCAGCAGTGAACTTTGGCACAGTGGCTACACCTTC. Its protein is CASSELWHSGYTF.

The genes are TRBV5-6 and TRBJ2-3; 7 positions match TRBD2. In germline, CDR1 is SGHDT, CDR2 YYEEEE. The CDR3 runs to 16 residues. V was pared by 0 bases and J by 2 bases, with 6 bases of the junction left unmatched. The CDR3 nucleotides are TGTGCCAGCAGCTTGGATATCCGGGACTACACAGATACGCAGTATTTT. Amino acid sequence: CASSLDIRDYTDTQYF.

The chain carries TRBV27 and TRBJ1-4, with 7 bases that match TRBD1. The junction had 6 bases not matched to a gene; V was cut back by 5 bases and J by 3 bases. The CDR3 loop spans 15 amino acids. Germline V gene sequence: CDR1 MNHEY, CDR2 SMNVEV (reference sequence). The CDR3 DNA reads TGTGCCAGCAGTCCTAGGACAGGCTCTAATGAAAAACTGTTTTTT. It specifies CASSPRTGSNEKLFF.

This sequence joins TRBV7-2 and TRBJ1-2; D not resolved. From germline, CDR1 is SGHTA and CDR2 FQGNSA. V lost 0 bases and J 0 bases, leaving 8 bases between the germline ends. The CDR3 is 15 residues long. In DNA form, the CDR3 reads TGTGCCAGCAGCTTAGCGTCGAGGACTAACTATGGCTACACCTTC. The encoded protein is CASSLASRTNYGYTF.

This rearrangement joins TRBV5-4 to TRBJ1-1; D possibly corresponds to TRBD1 (5 bases). The germline V gene encodes CDR1 SGHNT and CDR2 YYREEE (reference sequence). The ends were cut back, 4 bases at V and 0 bases at J, with 13 bases in the middle. There are 15 residues in the CDR3. CDR3 sequence reads: CASSPRTGMNTEAFF. DNA for the CDR3: TGTGCCAGCAGCCCCCGAACAGGCATGAACACTGAAGCTTTCTTT.

The chain recombines TRBV27 with TRBJ1-5; maybe TRBD1 (6 bases). The V and J ends lost 5 bases and 7 bases respectively, with 12 bases between them. The CDR3 totals 13 residues. Germline assignment: CDR1 MNHEY and CDR2 SMNVEV (reference sequence). The CDR3 reads CASSQNRVQPQHF. Here the CDR3 DNA reads TGTGCCAGCAGTCAAAACAGGGTCCAGCCCCAGCATTTT.

V is TRBV4-1 and J is TRBJ1-5; D might be TRBD1 (6 bases). CDR1 MGHRA and CDR2 YSYEKL come from the germline V gene. The V end lost 4 bases, the J end lost 0 bases, and 13 bases lay between the germline ends. The CDR3 sequence is 16 residues long. The CDR3: CASSPRGQNSNQPQHF. CDR3 coding DNA: TGCGCCAGCAGCCCCCGGGGACAAAATAGCAATCAGCCCCAGCATTTT.

This chain connects TRBV6-5 to TRBJ1-2; no reliable D call. Trimming cost V 2 bases and J 5 bases, with 9 bases left between them. CDR3 length: 13 residues. The germline V gene encodes CDR1 MNHEY and CDR2 SVGAGI. The CDR3 here is CASSYGRTYGYTF. The CDR3 DNA is TGTGCCAGCAGTTACGGGAGGACGTATGGCTACACCTTC.

This clone occurred once. V gene TRBV30 combines with J gene TRBJ1-5; TRBD1 might be the D (6 bases). Germline values: CDR1 GTSNPN, CDR2 SVGIG (reference sequence). The V and J ends lost 2 bases and 6 bases respectively, with 11 bases between them. This CDR3 has 13 amino acids. Written as DNA, the CDR3 is TGTGCCTGGAGTTCGGGACAAAGTCAGCCCCAGCATTTT. This translates into CAWSSGQSQPQHF.

The chain joins TRBV4-2 to TRBJ2-1; 8 bases agree with TRBD2. This CDR3 is 18 amino acids long. Germline loops: CDR1 LGHNA, CDR2 YNFKEQ. The V segment lost 0 bases and the J segment 4 bases; nucleotides outside the gene matches: 11. The CDR3 sequence: CASSQELSGGPHYNEQFF. CDR3 DNA sequence: TGTGCCAGCAGCCAAGAGTTGAGCGGGGGCCCTCATTACAATGAGCAGTTCTTC.